What follows are 3 T cell receptor beta chains derived from one specimen sequenced in a study of regulatory T cells in long-lasting Graves disease. Through Arm-PCR of CDR3 regions and iRepertoire HTBI primers, TCR beta libraries were built. A single record per CDR3 protein comes from TCRdb applying MiXCR to the multiplex PCR reads. Altogether 300,000 to 400,000 distinct CDR3 sequences are present, roughly a sixth being singletons, with the ten largest covering 20% to 25%. Stated time point: newly diagnosed GD, antithyroid drugs for less than 3 months. RNA isolated from PBMCs was used to make the TCR library. This sample comprised peripheral blood mononuclear cells (PBMCs), obtained at new diagnosis, from a patient treated with antithyroid drugs. All receptors come from a female donor with Graves disease.

The chain joins TRBV27 to TRBJ2-1, with D possibly being TRBD1 (5 bases). Germline CDR1 MNHEY, CDR2 SMNVEV (reference sequence). The V gene lost 7 bases and the J gene lost 2 bases, with 12 bases spanning the gap. The CDR3 covers 14 residues. The CDR3 DNA reads as TGTGCCAGCACGACCCCAGGGACCTACAATGAGCAGTTCTTC. Translation: CASTTPGTYNEQFF.

This clonotype has ten or more counts. This chain connects TRBV27 to TRBJ2-7, with D possibly matching TRBD2 (6 bases). Germline V gene lookup returns CDR1 MNHEY and CDR2 SMNVEV (reference sequence). V was shortened by 3 bases and J by 5 bases, with 8 bases between the two germline ends. The CDR3 has 12 residues. The CDR3 is CASSFGGDEQYF. As DNA, the CDR3 is TGTGCCAGCAGTTTTGGAGGGGACGAGCAGTACTTC.

This clonotype was detected only a few times. Germline and junction disagree at one end, which may indicate a read error. The chain carries TRBV6-1 and TRBJ1-4; possibly TRBD1 for D (5 bases). The CDR3 is made up of 15 amino acids. CDR1 and CDR2 (germline): MNHNS, SASEGT. The CDR3 spells CASSPRQGTNEKLFF. The CDR3 nucleotides read TGCGCCAGCAGCCCTCGGCAGGGAACTAATGAAAAACTGTTTTTT.